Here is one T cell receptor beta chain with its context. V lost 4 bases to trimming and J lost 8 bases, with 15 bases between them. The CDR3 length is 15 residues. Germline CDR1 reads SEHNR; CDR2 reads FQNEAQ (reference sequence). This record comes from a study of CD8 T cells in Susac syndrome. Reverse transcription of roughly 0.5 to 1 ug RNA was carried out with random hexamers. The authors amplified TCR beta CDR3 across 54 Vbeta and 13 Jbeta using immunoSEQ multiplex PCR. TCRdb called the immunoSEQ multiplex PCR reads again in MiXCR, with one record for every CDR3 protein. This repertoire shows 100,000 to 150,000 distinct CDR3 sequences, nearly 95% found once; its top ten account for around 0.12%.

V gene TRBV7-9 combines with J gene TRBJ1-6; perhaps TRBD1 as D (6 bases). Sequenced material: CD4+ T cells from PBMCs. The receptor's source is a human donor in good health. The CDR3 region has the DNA TGTGCCAGCAGCTCCTGGAGGGGGAGCGATTCACCCCTCCACTTT. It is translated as CASSSWRGSDSPLHF.